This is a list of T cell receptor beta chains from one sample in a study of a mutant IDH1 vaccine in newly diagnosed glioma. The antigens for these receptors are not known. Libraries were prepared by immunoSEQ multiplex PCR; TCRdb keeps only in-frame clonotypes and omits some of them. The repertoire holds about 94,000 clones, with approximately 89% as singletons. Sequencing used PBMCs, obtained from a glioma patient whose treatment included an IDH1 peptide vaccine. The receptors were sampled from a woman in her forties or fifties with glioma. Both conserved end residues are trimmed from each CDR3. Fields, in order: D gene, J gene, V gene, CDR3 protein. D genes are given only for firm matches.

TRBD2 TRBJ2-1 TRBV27 ASSLSQSTRLAGGNEQF
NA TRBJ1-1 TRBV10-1 ASSVHRNTEAF
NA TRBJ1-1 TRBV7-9 ASSSTGREAF
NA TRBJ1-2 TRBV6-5 ASTGENYGYT
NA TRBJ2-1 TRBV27 ASSLGTPGVTYNEQF
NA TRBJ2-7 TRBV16 ASSQWSAYEQY
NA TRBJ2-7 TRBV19 ASSTAGTSYEQY
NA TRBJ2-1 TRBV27 ASSAAYTEQF
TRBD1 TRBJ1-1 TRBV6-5 ASSHRTGPGWIV
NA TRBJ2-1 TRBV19 ASSIDRGNEQF
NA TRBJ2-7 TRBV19 ASSMKEQDRTSSYEQY
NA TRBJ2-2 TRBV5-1 ASSLAGAAGELF
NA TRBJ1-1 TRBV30 AWRQNTEAF
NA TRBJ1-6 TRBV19 ASTYTRDSPLH
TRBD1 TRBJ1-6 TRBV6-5 ASSYSRTGRDSPLH
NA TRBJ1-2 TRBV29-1 SVPGQGPKYGYT
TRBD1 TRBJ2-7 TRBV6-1 AGSLRGTGPYEQY
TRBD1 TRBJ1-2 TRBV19 ASSRDRGLTYGYT
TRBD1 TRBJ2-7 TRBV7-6 ASRHRDSSYEQY
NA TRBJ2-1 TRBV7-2 ASSRSGTPLYNEQF
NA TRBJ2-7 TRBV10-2 ASTSVNEQY
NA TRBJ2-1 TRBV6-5 ASSSLGEQF
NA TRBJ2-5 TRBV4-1 ASSPQAEETQY
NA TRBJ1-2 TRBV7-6 ASRSGADYGYT
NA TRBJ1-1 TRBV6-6 ASATGRQEAF
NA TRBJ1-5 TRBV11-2 ASSLGDRQPQH
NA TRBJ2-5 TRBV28 ATEQGETQY
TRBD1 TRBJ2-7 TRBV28 ASEGGTAYEQY
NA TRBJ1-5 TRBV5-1 ASSAGDGFNQPQH
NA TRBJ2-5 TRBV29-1 SVGGRETQY
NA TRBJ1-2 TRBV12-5 ASGLFPQSYYGYT
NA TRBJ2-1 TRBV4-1 ASSQVVVGGRISYNEQF
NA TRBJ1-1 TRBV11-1 ASSLGGPRGAF
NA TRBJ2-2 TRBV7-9 ASSFPWGDFTGELF
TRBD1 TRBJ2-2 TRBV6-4 ASSPDRANTGELF
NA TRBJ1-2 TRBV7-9 ASRPTQADYT
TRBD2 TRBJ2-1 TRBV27 ASSFGTSAEQF
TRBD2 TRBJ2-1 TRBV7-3 ASSYQGTSGNEQF
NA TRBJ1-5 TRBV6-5 ASSYKFGGYQPQH
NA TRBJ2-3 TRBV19 ASSIVGSTDTQY
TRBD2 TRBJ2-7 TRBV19 ASSLAVRTYEQY
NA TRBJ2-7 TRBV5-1 ASSSWTVSSYEQY
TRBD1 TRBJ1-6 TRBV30 AWSATPIYRGYNSPLH
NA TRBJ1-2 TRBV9 ASSPHGGDYGYT
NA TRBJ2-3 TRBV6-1 ASRGNRDGTDTQY
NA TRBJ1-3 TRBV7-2 ASSLPGTTIY
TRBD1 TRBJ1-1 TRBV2 ASRGDSVNTEAF
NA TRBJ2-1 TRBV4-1 ASSQGLAREQF
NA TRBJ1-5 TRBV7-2 ASSLAMGGGQPQH
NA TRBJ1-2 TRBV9 ASSDRDHPIYGYT
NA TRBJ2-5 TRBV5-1 ASSSRPSPMETQY
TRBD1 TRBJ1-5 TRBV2 ASTGQGARQPQH
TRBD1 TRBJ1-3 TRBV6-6 ASSRPPGGTGNTIY
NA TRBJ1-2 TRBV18 ASSSLGANYGYT
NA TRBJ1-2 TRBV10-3 ASSARGDEYGYT